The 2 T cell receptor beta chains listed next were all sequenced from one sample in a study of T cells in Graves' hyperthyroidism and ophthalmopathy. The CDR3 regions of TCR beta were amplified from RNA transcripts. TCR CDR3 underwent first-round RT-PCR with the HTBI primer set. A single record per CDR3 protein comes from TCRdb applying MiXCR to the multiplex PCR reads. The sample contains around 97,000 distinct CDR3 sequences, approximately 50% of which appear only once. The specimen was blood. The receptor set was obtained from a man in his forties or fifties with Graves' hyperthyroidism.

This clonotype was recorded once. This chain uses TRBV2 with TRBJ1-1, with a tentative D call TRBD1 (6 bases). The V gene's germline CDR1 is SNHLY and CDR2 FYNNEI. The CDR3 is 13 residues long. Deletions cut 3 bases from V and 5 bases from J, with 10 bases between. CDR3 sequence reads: CASSDGGRTEAFF. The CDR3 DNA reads TGTGCCAGCAGTGACGGGGGGCGTACTGAAGCTTTCTTT. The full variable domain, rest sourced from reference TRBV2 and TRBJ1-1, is EPEVTQTPSHQVTQMGQEVILRCVPISNHLYFYWYRQILGQKVEFLVSFYNNEISEKSEIFDDQFSVERPDGSNFTLKIRSTKLEDSAMYFCASSDGGRTEAFFGQGTRLTVV.

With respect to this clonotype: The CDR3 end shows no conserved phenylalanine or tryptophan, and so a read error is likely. The CDR3 sequence: CASSYSMGQGSGNTIYS. The CDR3 nucleotides read TGTGCCAGCAGTTACTCGATGGGACAGGGCTCTGGAAACACCATATATTCT. V and J are TRBV6-5 and TRBJ1-3; 9 nucleotides align to TRBD1. The J segment lost 0 bases and the V segment lost 0 bases, leaving 3 bases of the junction unmatched. The CDR3 runs 17 residues. Per the germline V gene, CDR1 is MNHEY and CDR2 is SVGAGI.